Listed below are T cell receptor beta chains from one sample, sequenced in a study of naive and memory T cell subsets. TCRdb independently ran MiXCR on the 5' RACE reads; one entry per CDR3 protein. The top ten hold over 7.5% of the sample, which has roughly 62,000 distinct CDR3 sequences, around 7.7% seen once. The receptors come from a male donor in good health. CDR3s include the opening cysteine and the closing phenylalanine or tryptophan. Fields, in order: J gene, CDR3 length, D gene, clone size, V gene, CDR3 protein, CDR3 DNA. The D gene is left open where the match is weak. Rows may omit the clone size; those that give it use once, few, many or a size class.

TRBJ2-3,16,TRBD2,.,TRBV3-1,CASSQGLAGAADTQYF,TGTGCCAGCAGCCAGGGACTAGCGGGAGCGGCAGATACGCAGTATTTT
TRBJ2-7,16,.,many,TRBV7-2,CASSLADSVSSYEQYF,TGTGCCAGCAGCTTAGCGGATAGCGTGAGCTCCTACGAGCAGTACTTC
TRBJ2-1,13,.,many,TRBV5-5,CASSIDLYNEQFF,TGTGCCAGCAGCATTGACCTTTACAATGAGCAGTTCTTC
TRBJ2-5,13,.,few,TRBV10-1,CASSLEYQETQYF,TGCGCCAGCAGTTTAGAGTACCAAGAGACCCAGTACTTC
TRBJ1-2,11,TRBD1,many,TRBV6-2/TRBV6-3,CASGTVYGYTF,TGTGCCAGCGGGACAGTCTATGGCTACACCTTC
TRBJ2-5,13,.,many,TRBV10-2,CASSEGGRKTQYF,TGCGCCAGCAGTGAGGGGGGGCGGAAGACCCAGTACTTC
TRBJ2-1,18,.,many,TRBV29-1,CSVETGGPGLAVYNEQFF,TGCAGCGTGGAGACAGGGGGCCCCGGACTAGCGGTGTACAATGAGCAGTTCTTC
TRBJ1-1,13,.,many,TRBV19,CASSPGADTEAFF,TGTGCCAGTAGTCCAGGGGCGGACACTGAAGCTTTCTTT
TRBJ2-1,14,.,few,TRBV6-1,CASSDGEGVVEQFF,TGTGCCAGCAGTGACGGTGAGGGGGTTGTTGAGCAGTTCTTC
TRBJ2-1,15,.,few,TRBV6-5,CASSYSAVGGGEQFF,TGTGCCAGCAGTTACTCAGCTGTTGGGGGCGGTGAGCAGTTCTTC
TRBJ2-7,19,TRBD1,many,TRBV5-4,CASSLDRDRGLTSSYEQYF,TGTGCCAGCAGCTTGGACCGGGACAGGGGGCTAACCAGCTCCTACGAGCAGTACTTC
TRBJ2-3,12,.,.,TRBV7-2,CASSSYGDTQYF,TGTGCCAGCAGCTCGTACGGGGATACGCAGTATTTT
TRBJ1-4,16,.,.,TRBV7-9,CASSYPRGAYDEKLFF,TGTGCCAGCAGCTACCCTAGGGGGGCATATGATGAAAAACTGTTTTTT
TRBJ2-7,13,TRBD2,.,TRBV10-3,CAISEGTSYEQYF,TGTGCCATCAGTGAAGGGACTAGCTACGAGCAGTACTTC
TRBJ2-3,16,TRBD1,many,TRBV3-1,CASSQDRTGWTDTQYF,TGTGCCAGCAGCCAAGATCGGACAGGGTGGACAGATACGCAGTATTTT
TRBJ2-2,17,.,many,TRBV7-8,CASRPVGRDIYTGELFF,TGTGCCAGCAGACCGGTCGGCCGGGACATATACACCGGGGAGCTGTTTTTT
TRBJ2-7,13,.,once,TRBV29-1,CSVGGELLDEQYF,TGCAGCGTTGGGGGGGAACTCCTAGACGAGCAGTACTTC
TRBJ1-1,15,.,many,TRBV6-5,CASSYRGEAGTEAFF,TGTGCCAGCAGTTACAGAGGGGAGGCGGGCACTGAAGCTTTCTTT
TRBJ2-5,13,.,many,TRBV20-1,CSALTQRQETQYF,TGCAGTGCTTTGACTCAGCGCCAGGAGACCCAGTACTTC
TRBJ2-1,14,.,.,TRBV12-5,CASGRGHGNNEQFF,TGTGCTAGTGGGAGAGGCCATGGGAACAATGAGCAGTTCTTC
TRBJ2-7,14,.,few,TRBV6-1,CASSEGHTYYEQYF,TGTGCCAGCAGTGAAGGTCATACATACTACGAGCAGTACTTC
TRBJ1-3,15,.,few,TRBV11-2,CASSLVSTSGNTIYF,TGTGCCAGCAGCTTAGTTTCGACCTCTGGAAACACCATATATTTT
TRBJ1-3,15,.,many,TRBV2,CASSEGRSSGNTIYF,TGTGCCAGCAGCGAGGGACGAAGCTCTGGAAACACCATATATTTT
TRBJ1-1,12,.,many,TRBV11-3,CASSLREGEAFF,TGTGCCAGCAGCTTACGCGAAGGGGAAGCTTTCTTT
TRBJ2-3,14,.,few,TRBV25-1,CASSGRSHMDTQYF,TGTGCCAGCAGCGGGCGGTCCCATATGGATACGCAGTATTTT
TRBJ2-3,20,TRBD1,.,TRBV27,CASSWGTNRDRGRGTDTQYF,TGTGCCAGCAGTTGGGGGACAAACCGGGACAGGGGTCGGGGTACAGATACGCAGTATTTT
TRBJ2-3,16,TRBD1,.,TRBV3-1,CASSWGTGTSTDTQYF,TGTGCCAGCAGCTGGGGGACAGGTACTAGCACAGATACGCAGTATTTT
TRBJ2-7,10,.,many,TRBV6-1,CASSDWAFSF,TGTGCCAGCAGTGATTGGGCGTTTTCGTTC
TRBJ1-2,14,.,few,TRBV5-1,CASSLAQGTYGYTF,TGCGCCAGCAGCTTGGCCCAGGGAACCTATGGCTACACCTTC
TRBJ1-3,15,.,many,TRBV7-6,CASSLDAVSGNTIYF,TGTGCCAGCAGCTTAGATGCCGTCTCTGGAAACACCATATATTTT
TRBJ2-7,12,TRBD2,few,TRBV20-1,CSARRTSEEQYF,TGCAGTGCTAGACGGACTAGCGAAGAGCAGTACTTC
TRBJ2-5,11,.,few,TRBV29-1,CSVGGPATQYF,TGCAGCGTTGGTGGGCCAGCAACCCAGTACTTC
TRBJ2-5,15,TRBD1,few,TRBV19,CASSRTGQGSETQYF,TGTGCCAGTAGTAGGACGGGACAGGGATCCGAGACCCAGTACTTC
TRBJ2-4,14,.,.,TRBV19,CASSMAHSENIQYF,TGTGCCAGTAGTATGGCTCATTCGGAAAACATTCAGTACTTC
TRBJ2-7,14,TRBD1,few,TRBV20-1,CSAEQTGISYEQYF,TGCAGTGCAGAACAGACAGGGATCTCCTACGAGCAGTACTTC
TRBJ2-7,14,.,.,TRBV6-2/TRBV6-3,CASNTFGGTLEQYF,TGTGCCAGTAACACTTTTGGGGGGACCCTCGAGCAGTACTTC
TRBJ2-2,16,.,many,TRBV5-1,CASSRGTFANTGELFF,TGCGCCAGCAGCCGGGGGACATTCGCGAACACCGGGGAGCTGTTTTTT
TRBJ1-1,12,.,few,TRBV29-1,CSVMPRTADAFF,TGCAGCGTTATGCCCCGGACGGCTGACGCTTTCTTT
TRBJ2-7,14,.,few,TRBV29-1,CSVEHHGQIYEQYF,TGCAGCGTTGAGCACCACGGACAAATCTACGAGCAGTACTTC
TRBJ2-3,17,.,.,TRBV5-6,CASSLDGSTPTTDTQYF,TGTGCCAGCAGCTTGGACGGGTCCACCCCCACGACAGATACGCAGTATTTT